These 27 T cell receptor beta chains originate from one sample sequenced in a study of Graves' ophthalmopathy and Graves' hyperthyroidism. Amplification targeted the TCR beta CDR3 regions, with RNA transcripts as the source material. HTBI-primed RT-PCR formed the first round, and a multiplex PCR formed the second. TCRdb ran MiXCR on the multiplex PCR reads and lists one entry per CDR3 protein. The sample lists about 740,000 distinct CDR3 sequences, 40% seen once, with approximately 46% in the top ten. Source material: peripheral blood. These receptors originate from an adult man with Graves' ophthalmopathy.

The rearrangement links TRBV25-1 to TRBJ2-7; 13 bases match TRBD2. The V and J ends lost 4 bases and 1 base, in that order; junction bases with no gene match: 4. The CDR3 runs 16 residues. Germline CDR1 is MGHDK and CDR2 is SYGVNS. For the CDR3, the DNA is TGTGCCAGCAGTGTACCGGGACTAGCGGGATCCTACGAGCAGTACTTC. This gives the protein CASSVPGLAGSYEQYF.

This clonotype was counted only a few times. V gene TRBV19 combines with J gene TRBJ2-5, with 7 bases aligning to TRBD2. J lost 5 bases, V lost 7 bases, and 7 bases had no gene match. Germline CDR1 is LNHDA and CDR2 is SQIVND (reference sequence). The CDR3 is made up of 13 amino acids. The DNA for the CDR3 is TGTGCCAGTAATTCCGGGACTAAGGAGACCCAGTACTTC. Its translation is CASNSGTKETQYF.

This chain joins TRBV4-2 and TRBJ1-2; D not certain. This CDR3 contains 14 residues. The germline V and J ends were trimmed by 1 base and 2 bases, with 8 bases remaining between them. CDR1 is LGHNA, CDR2 YNFKEQ, per germline. In DNA, the CDR3 is TGTGCCAGCAGCCAAGGGCGGATCAACTATGGCTACACCTTC. It is translated as CASSQGRINYGYTF.

This chain uses TRBV25-1 with TRBJ1-3; D not certain. CDR3 length: 14 residues. V lost 4 bases to trimming and J lost 4 bases, with 11 bases between them. CDR1 and CDR2 from the germline V gene are MGHDK and SYGVNS. The CDR3 nucleotides read TGTGCCAGCAGTGGCCGGGCTCACGGAAACACCATATATTTT. This encodes CASSGRAHGNTIYF.

CDR3: CSAREGGYYEQYF. CDR3 sequence (DNA): TGCAGTGCTAGAGAAGGGGGCTACTACGAGCAGTACTTC. The V call is TRBV20-1, the J call TRBJ2-7; TRBD1 matches 7 bases. CDR1 and CDR2 from the germline V gene are DFQATT and SNEGSKA (reference sequence). Losses at the gene ends were 0 bases for V and 3 bases for J; bases not matched to a gene: 2. This CDR3 spans 13 amino acids.

The chain employs TRBV10-3 and TRBJ2-7, with 7 bases aligning to TRBD1. Germline V CDR1 and CDR2: ENHRY, SYGVKD. Trimming removed 0 bases from V and 1 base from J; junction bases left unmatched: 9. The CDR3 is made up of 17 amino acids. The CDR3 DNA is TGTGCCATCAGTGAGTCTGGTGGGACAGCTGTATCCTACGAGCAGTACTTC. It is translated as CAISESGGTAVSYEQYF.

This sequence joins TRBV7-7 and TRBJ2-2, with D perhaps TRBD2 (6 bases). V lost 1 base, J lost 0 bases, and 12 bases lay in between. The germline V gene encodes CDR1 SSHAT and CDR2 FNYEAQ (reference sequence). The CDR3 covers 17 residues. CDR3: CASSLEGGRTNTGELFF. The CDR3 DNA is TGTGCCAGCAGCTTAGAGGGTGGGAGGACGAACACCGGGGAGCTGTTTTTT.

Here the CDR3 DNA reads TGTGCCAGTAGTGCTTCGACAGGGGGAAACTACGAGCAGTACTTC. It specifies CASSASTGGNYEQYF. The rearrangement joins TRBV19 to TRBJ2-7, with 9 bases lining up with TRBD1. Losses at the gene ends were 5 bases for V and 3 bases for J; bases not matched to a gene: 8. The CDR3 totals 15 residues. The germline V gene has CDR1 LNHDA and CDR2 SQIVND (reference sequence).

The chain combines TRBV5-1 with TRBJ1-1, with D possibly TRBD1 on 5 matching bases. The CDR3 spans 15 residues. Germline CDR1 is SGHRS and CDR2 is YFSETQ. V was clipped by 0 bases and J by 0 bases, with 9 bases between them. CDR3 protein: CASSLGLQVNTEAFF. The CDR3 bases are TGCGCCAGCAGCTTGGGGTTACAGGTGAACACTGAAGCTTTCTTT.

The sample holds a few counts of this clonotype. The CDR3: CASTTAGAGWEQYF. The CDR3 DNA follows: TGTGCCAGCACCACAGCGGGGGCAGGGTGGGAGCAGTACTTC. The gene calls are TRBV11-2 and TRBJ2-7; 8 bases agree with TRBD2. V lost 7 bases, J lost 7 bases, and 12 bases stayed unmatched. Germline loops: CDR1 SGHAT, CDR2 FQNNGV. CDR3 length: 14 residues.

The chain employs TRBV10-3 and TRBJ1-2; a possible D gene is TRBD1 (5 bases). This CDR3 has 13 amino acids. The V end was cut by 10 bases, the J end by 7 bases, with 19 bases between. Germline values: CDR1 ENHRY, CDR2 SYGVKD. The CDR3 DNA sequence: TGTGCCACCCAAGGCGGGGGTTACGCTGGCTACACCTTC. Translation gives CATQGGGYAGYTF.

The table lists this clonotype with a few counts. The rearrangement uses TRBV12-3 or TRBV12-4 and TRBJ2-7, with TRBD2 as a possible D gene (6 bases). The CDR3 has 15 amino acids. V shed 3 bases and J shed 0 bases, with 12 bases lying between them. The DNA of the CDR3 is TGTGCCAGCAGTTTCTATCGGGGGAGCTCCTACGAGCAGTACTTC. Translation gives CASSFYRGSSYEQYF.

This clonotype was seen only a few times. This chain uses TRBV7-8 with TRBJ2-7; D gene uncertain. V lost 1 base and J 0 bases, leaving 7 bases between the germline ends. The CDR3 covers 14 residues. Germline CDR1 is SGHVS and CDR2 is FQNEAQ. The CDR3 sequence: CASSLVRSSYEQYF. CDR3 nucleotides: TGTGCCAGCAGCTTAGTACGGAGCTCCTACGAGCAGTACTTC.

The DNA for the CDR3 is TGTGCCAGCAGTCCCTGGACAGGGCGTAACTATGGCTACACCTTC. This codes for CASSPWTGRNYGYTF. The chain joins TRBV2 to TRBJ1-2; TRBD1 matches at 8 bases. The CDR3 has 15 residues. Germline CDR1 is SNHLY and CDR2 is FYNNEI. Trimming took 5 bases from V and 1 from J; bases not matched to a gene: 6.

CDR3 sequence: CSAIWGGQETQYF. The CDR3 coding sequence is TGCAGTGCTATTTGGGGGGGGCAAGAGACCCAGTACTTC. The V call is TRBV29-1, the J call TRBJ2-5; 7 positions match TRBD2. CDR3 size: 13 residues. Per germline, CDR1 SQVTM and CDR2 ANQGSEA. Together with reference TRBV29-1 and TRBJ2-5, the CDR3 gives the full variable domain: SAVISQKPSRDICQRGTSLTIQCQVDSQVTMMFWYRQQPGQSLTLIATANQGSEATYESGFVIDKFPISRPNLTFSTLTVSNMSPEDSSIYLCSAIWGGQETQYFGPGTRLLVL.

This clonotype was counted a single time. This chain connects TRBV29-1 to TRBJ1-6; TRBD1 agrees at 9 bases. The V gene's germline CDR1 is SQVTM and CDR2 ANQGSEA. With V trimmed by 6 bases and J by 2 bases, 2 bases remained unmatched. This CDR3 comprises 14 residues. CDR3 DNA sequence: TGCAGCGTAGGGGACAGGGCCTATAATTCACCCCTCCACTTT. As protein: CSVGDRAYNSPLHF.

V gene TRBV25-1 combines with J gene TRBJ1-6; D possibly corresponds to TRBD1 (6 bases). In germline, CDR1 is MGHDK, CDR2 SYGVNS. This CDR3 region has 14 residues. The CDR3 is CASIQGIDNSPLHF. CDR3 DNA: TGTGCTAGTATCCAGGGGATTGATAATTCACCCCTCCACTTT.

On this clonotype: The junction shows a germline mismatch at one end, possibly a read error. V and J are TRBV10-3 and TRBJ1-1, with D uncertain. CDR1 ENHRY and CDR2 SYGVKD come from the germline V gene. CDR3 length: 14 residues. CDR3 in DNA: TGTGCCAGCAGTTACTCAGCGGCCCGCCCTGAAGCTTTCTTT. This encodes CASSYSAARPEAFF.

This clonotype was counted a single time. V usage is TRBV29-1 and J usage is TRBJ2-7, with D possibly TRBD2 on 5 matching bases. V lost 5 bases and J 6 bases, leaving 11 bases between the germline ends. CDR1 is SQVTM, CDR2 ANQGSEA, per germline. The CDR3 loop spans 11 amino acids. CDR3 in amino acids: CSVWRASEQYF. The CDR3 DNA sequence: TGCAGCGTTTGGCGGGCGTCCGAGCAGTACTTC.

This clonotype was counted at least ten times. V and J are TRBV19 and TRBJ1-5, with 11 bases identical to TRBD1. The ends lost 5 bases at V and 5 bases at J; junction bases unmatched: 8. The germline gives CDR1 LNHDA, CDR2 SQIVND (reference sequence). The CDR3 loop spans 16 amino acids. The CDR3 loop reads CASSVRRGQGDQPQHF. CDR3 coding DNA: TGTGCCAGTAGTGTGCGCCGGGGACAGGGGGATCAGCCCCAGCATTTT.

This clonotype was seen at least ten times. The chain uses TRBV29-1 and TRBJ2-2; no definite D call. Germline V gene sequence: CDR1 SQVTM, CDR2 ANQGSEA. Trimming cost V 5 bases and J 1 base, with 5 bases left between them. This CDR3 is built from 12 residues. The CDR3 sequence: CSVRRNTGELFF. The CDR3 nucleotides read TGCAGCGTTCGGAGGAACACCGGGGAGCTGTTTTTT.

The chain combines TRBV25-1 with TRBJ2-2; TRBD2 matches 8 bases. Germline trimming cut 7 bases from V and 0 bases from J; bases unmatched to any gene: 10. This CDR3 contains 17 residues. Germline V gene data show CDR1 as MGHDK and CDR2 as SYGVNS. The CDR3 is CASNALAGLPNTGELFF. In DNA, the CDR3 is TGTGCCAGCAACGCCCTAGCGGGCTTGCCGAACACCGGGGAGCTGTTTTTT.

This chain uses TRBV6-5 with TRBJ2-5; possible D gene TRBD1, 6 bases. The CDR3 is made up of 14 amino acids. Germline CDR1 is MNHEY and CDR2 is SVGAGI. Between the trimmed V and J ends, which lost 1 base and 0 bases, there was a span of 6 bases. The CDR3, as DNA: TGTGCCAGCAGTTACTACAGGGACCAAGAGACCCAGTACTTC. This translates into CASSYYRDQETQYF.

This clonotype was counted many times. The rearrangement links TRBV7-9 to TRBJ1-2; unclear D gene. Germline V gene data show CDR1 as SEHNR and CDR2 as FQNEAQ (reference sequence). V was pared by 5 bases and J by 5 bases, with 15 bases between. The CDR3 runs 14 residues. CDR3 coding DNA: TGTGCCAGCAGCCGACTCACCTGGTCGTATGGCTACACCTTC. Translation gives CASSRLTWSYGYTF.

Many counts were recorded for this clonotype. The chain recombines TRBV2 with TRBJ1-6, with no clear D. Germline V gives CDR1 SNHLY, CDR2 FYNNEI. The CDR3 is 13 amino acids. V was trimmed by 2 bases and J by 8 bases, leaving 7 bases between them. The CDR3 reads CASSENMDSPLHF. In DNA form, the CDR3 reads TGTGCCAGCAGTGAAAACATGGATTCACCCCTCCACTTT.

This clonotype has only a few counts. This chain uses TRBV20-1 with TRBJ1-6; D remains ambiguous. The V gene lost 5 bases and the J gene lost 9 bases, with 11 bases spanning the gap. Germline V gene sequence: CDR1 DFQATT, CDR2 SNEGSKA (reference sequence). CDR3 length: 12 residues. CDR3 in DNA: TGCAGTGCTGGACGCTCGGGTTCACCCCTCCACTTT. It encodes CSAGRSGSPLHF.

The chain's CDR3 is CAISRGTGSQPQHF. For the CDR3, the DNA is TGTGCCATCAGTCGCGGGACAGGGAGTCAGCCCCAGCATTTT. The V and J genes are TRBV10-3 and TRBJ1-5; 9 nucleotides align to TRBD1. The germline V gene encodes CDR1 ENHRY and CDR2 SYGVKD. There are 14 residues in the CDR3. Unmatched junction bases numbered 5, after V lost 5 bases and J lost 6 bases.